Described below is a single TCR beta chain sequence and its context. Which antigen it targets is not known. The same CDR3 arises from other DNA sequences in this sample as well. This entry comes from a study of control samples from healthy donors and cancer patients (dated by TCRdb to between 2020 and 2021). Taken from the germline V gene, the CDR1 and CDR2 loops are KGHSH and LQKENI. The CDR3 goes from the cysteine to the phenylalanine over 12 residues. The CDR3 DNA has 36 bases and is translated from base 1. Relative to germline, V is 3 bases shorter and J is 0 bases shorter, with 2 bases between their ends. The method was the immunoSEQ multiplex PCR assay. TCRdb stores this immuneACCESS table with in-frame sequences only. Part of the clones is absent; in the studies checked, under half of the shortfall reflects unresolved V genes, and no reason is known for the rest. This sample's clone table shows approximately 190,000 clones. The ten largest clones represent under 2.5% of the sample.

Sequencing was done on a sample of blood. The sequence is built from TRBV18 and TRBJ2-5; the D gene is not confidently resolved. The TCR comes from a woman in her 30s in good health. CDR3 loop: CASSPYQETQYF. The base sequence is TGTGCCAGCTCACCGTACCAAGAGACCCAGTACTTC.